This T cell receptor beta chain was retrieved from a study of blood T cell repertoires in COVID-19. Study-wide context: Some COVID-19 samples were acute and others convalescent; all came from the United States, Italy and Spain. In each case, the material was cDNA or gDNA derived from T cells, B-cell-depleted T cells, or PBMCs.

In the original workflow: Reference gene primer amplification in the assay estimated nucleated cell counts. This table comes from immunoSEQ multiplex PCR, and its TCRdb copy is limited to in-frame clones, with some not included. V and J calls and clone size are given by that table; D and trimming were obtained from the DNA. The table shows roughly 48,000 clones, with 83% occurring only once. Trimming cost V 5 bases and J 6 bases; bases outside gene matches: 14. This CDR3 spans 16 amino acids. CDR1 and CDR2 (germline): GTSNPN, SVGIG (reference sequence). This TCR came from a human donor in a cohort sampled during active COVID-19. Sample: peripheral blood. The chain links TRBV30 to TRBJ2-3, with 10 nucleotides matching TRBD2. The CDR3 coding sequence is TGTGCCTGGGCCGAGCGGGGGGGCTGGAAGGTGGATACGCAGTATTTT. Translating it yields CAWAERGGWKVDTQYF.